Detailed here is one T cell receptor (beta chain). Methods used by the authors: From reference gene primer amplification, estimates of nucleated cell counts were derived. Clones were sequenced by immunoSEQ multiplex PCR, and TCRdb holds only the in-frame ones, with some missing. D and trimming come from the DNA, and the V and J calls and clone size come from that table. The sample records more than 65,000 clones, more than 75% being singletons. The data were obtained in a study of blood T cell repertoires in COVID-19. Looking at the study overall: The analysed material was cDNA or gDNA that came from T cells, B-cell-depleted T cells, or PBMCs.

The germline V gene encodes CDR1 SGHKS and CDR2 YYEKEE (reference sequence). The germline V and J ends were trimmed by 3 bases and 5 bases, with 8 bases remaining between them. The CDR3 extends over 13 amino acids. The receptor was isolated from a woman of 80 years or more with active or convalescent COVID-19. V gene TRBV5-5 combines with J gene TRBJ2-2; D unresolved. Sequencing was carried out using peripheral blood. CDR3 amino acids: CASSSGLTGELFF. The CDR3 DNA is TGTGCCAGCAGCTCAGGCCTTACCGGGGAGCTGTTTTTT.